This passage covers 21 T cell receptor beta chains from one sample sequenced in a study of cytomegalovirus exposure and HLA in healthy donors. It was with 60 Vbeta and 13 Jbeta primers that the PCR ran. Here immunoSEQ multiplex PCR was the method, and the copy in TCRdb shows in-frame clones only, minus some. The data hold under 200,000 clones, with 60% to 80% observed a single time. The sample consisted of PBMCs. The receptor source for this set is a man in his fifties in good health and CMV-seropositive.

As to this clone: At one end, the junction sequence differs from germline, possibly due to a read error. The rearrangement links TRBV7-7 to TRBJ2-1; the D gene is possibly TRBD2 (6 bases). This CDR3 comprises 14 residues. Germline V gives CDR1 SSHAT, CDR2 FNYEAQ (reference sequence). CDR3 amino acids: CASSLSGPNNEQFF. In DNA, the CDR3 is TGTGCTAGCAGCTTAAGCGGGCCAAACAATGAGCAGTTCTTC.

The chain uses TRBV4-2 and TRBJ1-2, with D tentatively TRBD1 (6 bases). The germline CDR1 and CDR2 sequences are LGHNA and YNFKEQ. V dropped 1 base and J dropped 8 bases, with 14 bases sitting between them. The CDR3 totals 14 residues. The CDR3 sequence is CASSQVLGARGYTF. The CDR3 region has the DNA TGTGCCAGCAGCCAAGTCTTGGGGGCGCGGGGCTACACCTTC.

The gene calls are TRBV9 and TRBJ1-2; 7 nucleotides match TRBD1. From germline, CDR1 is SGDLS and CDR2 YYNGEE. The junction had 9 bases not matched to a gene; V was cut back by 4 bases and J by 3 bases. This CDR3 is built from 15 residues. In nucleotides, the CDR3 is TGTGCCAGCAGCTCCGATCCACAGGGGCACTATGGCTACACCTTC. The encoded protein is CASSSDPQGHYGYTF.

V is TRBV14 and J is TRBJ1-2; perhaps TRBD1 as D (6 bases). The CDR3 length is 15 residues. The germline CDR1 and CDR2 sequences are SGHDN and FVKESK. V was trimmed by 0 bases and J by 5 bases, leaving 13 bases between them. In DNA form, the CDR3 reads TGTGCCAGCAGCCAAGATCTTTTCGGGACATATGGCTACACCTTC. It codes for CASSQDLFGTYGYTF.

The chain is built from TRBV28 and TRBJ1-5; TRBD1 might be the D (6 bases). Germline CDR1 and CDR2: MDHEN and SYDVKM. This CDR3 contains 15 residues. The V gene lost 4 bases and the J gene lost 3 bases, with 13 bases spanning the gap. CDR3 sequence reads: CASSSDRDNNQPQHF. The CDR3, as DNA: TGTGCCAGCAGTTCTGACCGGGACAACAATCAGCCCCAGCATTTT.

V usage is TRBV5-4 and J usage is TRBJ1-4; D unclear. The CDR3 spans 15 residues. Trimming took 0 bases from V and 3 from J, leaving 9 bases between them. Germline CDR1 is SGHNT and CDR2 is YYREEE (reference sequence). CDR3 sequence reads: CASSLGGRANEKLFF. The CDR3, as DNA: TGTGCCAGCAGCTTGGGAGGGAGGGCTAATGAAAAACTGTTTTTT. Based on the CDR3 plus reference TRBV5-4 and TRBJ1-4, the full variable domain is ETGVTQSPTHLIKTRGQQVTLRCSSQSGHNTVSWYQQALGQGPQFIFQYYREEENGRGNFPPRFSGLQFPNYSSELNVNALELDDSALYLCASSLGGRANEKLFFGSGTQLSVL.

This rearrangement joins TRBV5-8 to TRBJ2-2; maybe TRBD1 (6 bases). The CDR3 length is 16 residues. V lost 0 bases and J 0 bases, leaving 9 bases between the germline ends. The germline V gene has CDR1 SGHTS and CDR2 YDEGEE. In DNA form, the CDR3 reads TGTGCCAGCAGCTTGGGTCAGGGGACGAACACCGGGGAGCTGTTTTTT. Translation gives CASSLGQGTNTGELFF.

V gene TRBV5-4 combines with J gene TRBJ2-2, with TRBD2 as a possible D gene (5 bases). Germline loops: CDR1 SGHNT, CDR2 YYREEE (reference sequence). V lost 3 bases and J lost 7, with 7 bases in between. CDR3 length: 12 residues. The DNA of the CDR3 is TGTGCCAGCAGCTGGGCGGGCGGGGAGCTGTTTTTT. Translated, it gives CASSWAGGELFF.

The chain uses TRBV19 and TRBJ2-5, with a possible D match to TRBD1 (6 bases). CDR1 is LNHDA, CDR2 SQIVND, per germline (reference sequence). The V end lost 6 bases, the J end lost 5 bases, and 16 bases lay between the germline ends. This CDR3 has 14 residues. The chain's CDR3 is CASRSRDNGETQYF. The CDR3 nucleotides are TGTGCCAGTAGAAGTAGGGACAACGGGGAGACCCAGTACTTC.

This clone was found many times. The chain is built from TRBV4-3 and TRBJ1-2; D gene uncertain. Germline V lookup: CDR1 LGHNA, CDR2 YSLEER. This CDR3 has 15 residues. V lost 3 bases, J lost 2 bases, and 13 bases lay in between. The CDR3 spells CASSQLSGANYGYTF. CDR3 nucleotides: TGCGCCAGCAGCCAGCTCTCGGGAGCGAACTATGGCTACACCTTC.

The chain employs TRBV27 and TRBJ2-1, with a possible D match to TRBD2 (6 bases). Germline values: CDR1 MNHEY, CDR2 SMNVEV (reference sequence). The germline V and J ends were trimmed by 3 bases and 7 bases, with 22 bases remaining between them. The CDR3 runs to 17 residues. Here the CDR3 DNA reads TGTGCCAGCAGTTTTGTTTCCCCGGGAGAGTATGGGAATGAGCAGTTCTTC. Translating it yields CASSFVSPGEYGNEQFF.

The chain carries TRBV30 and TRBJ2-3; 8 bases are shared with TRBD2. With 0 bases clipped from V and 2 bases from J, the junction kept 7 bases outside the gene matches. This CDR3 has 16 residues. In germline, CDR1 is GTSNPN, CDR2 SVGIG (reference sequence). The CDR3 region has the DNA TGTGCCTGGAGTGTACTCAGCGGGGGTTACACAGATACGCAGTATTTT. Residues: CAWSVLSGGYTDTQYF.

The chain carries TRBV9 and TRBJ1-2, with 9 bases matching TRBD1. The CDR3 is made up of 13 amino acids. V gave up 7 bases and J gave up 4 bases; unmatched junction bases: 5. The germline V gene encodes CDR1 SGDLS and CDR2 YYNGEE. CDR3 DNA sequence: TGTGCCAGCGGTCGGACAGGGGTCTATGGCTACACCTTC. Translated: CASGRTGVYGYTF.

The genes are TRBV28 and TRBJ1-2, with 10 nucleotides matching TRBD1. CDR3 length: 13 amino acids. Per germline, CDR1 MDHEN and CDR2 SYDVKM. After removal of 5 bases from V and 12 bases from J, the junction contained 9 bases not matched to a gene. As DNA, the CDR3 is TGTGCCAGCAGTGACGGGGACAGGGGATCGGACACCTTC. Translated, it gives CASSDGDRGSDTF.

The chain couples TRBV7-9 to TRBJ2-3; D gene ambiguous. In germline, CDR1 is SEHNR, CDR2 FQNEAQ (reference sequence). V was clipped by 3 bases and J by 2 bases, with 24 bases between them. The CDR3 contains 19 residues. This CDR3 is CASSFSMSLGRKTTDTQYF. In nucleotides, the CDR3 is TGTGCCAGCAGCTTTTCTATGTCCCTAGGCCGAAAAACCACAGATACGCAGTATTTT.

This clone is a singleton in its sample. V usage is TRBV6-1 and J usage is TRBJ2-2; D call uncertain. V was trimmed by 8 bases and J by 1 base, leaving 5 bases between them. The CDR3 is made up of 12 amino acids. Germline V gene sequence: CDR1 MNHNS, CDR2 SASEGT. CDR3: CASFLNTGELFF. DNA for the CDR3: TGTGCCAGCTTCCTGAACACCGGGGAGCTGTTTTTT.

The gene calls are TRBV4-2 and TRBJ2-7; TRBD2 agrees at 9 bases. Per the germline V gene, CDR1 is LGHNA and CDR2 is YNFKEQ. The J segment lost 1 base and the V segment lost 9 bases, leaving 4 bases of the junction unmatched. CDR3 length: 13 residues. The CDR3 sequence is CASRGGASYEQYF. The CDR3 nucleotides are TGTGCCAGTCGCGGGGGGGCGTCCTACGAGCAGTACTTC.

The gene calls are TRBV5-4 and TRBJ2-3, with 9 bases matching TRBD1. With V trimmed by 0 bases and J by 6 bases, 8 bases remained unmatched. From germline, CDR1 is SGHNT and CDR2 YYREEE (reference sequence). CDR3 length: 16 amino acids. Here the CDR3 reads CASSLDGTGPSDTQYF. The CDR3 DNA is TGTGCCAGCAGCTTGGACGGGACAGGGCCCTCGGATACGCAGTATTTT. Supplemented by reference TRBV5-4 and TRBJ2-3, the full variable domain reads ETGVTQSPTHLIKTRGQQVTLRCSSQSGHNTVSWYQQALGQGPQFIFQYYREEENGRGNFPPRFSGLQFPNYSSELNVNALELDDSALYLCASSLDGTGPSDTQYFGPGTRLTVL.

The rearrangement links TRBV4-3 to TRBJ2-3; 7 bases match TRBD1. Germline V gives CDR1 LGHNA, CDR2 YSLEER. Trimming removed 0 bases from V and 1 base from J; junction bases left unmatched: 7. This CDR3 has 17 residues. CDR3 nucleotide sequence: TGCGCCAGCAGCCAAGAAGGGGGCAAGTCCGGCACAGATACGCAGTATTTT. Translated, it gives CASSQEGGKSGTDTQYF.

The V and J genes are TRBV11-2 and TRBJ2-1; possibly TRBD1 for D (5 bases). Germline values: CDR1 SGHAT, CDR2 FQNNGV. Trimming took 1 base from V and 3 from J, leaving 7 bases between them. This CDR3 is built from 14 residues. The CDR3 reads CASSLGTNYNEQFF. The CDR3 DNA is TGTGCCAGCAGCTTAGGGACAAACTACAATGAGCAGTTCTTC.

The chain links TRBV2 to TRBJ2-5; TRBD1 agrees at 9 bases. Losses at the gene ends were 0 bases for V and 5 bases for J; bases not matched to a gene: 7. CDR1 SNHLY and CDR2 FYNNEI come from the germline V gene. The CDR3 totals 16 residues. CDR3 loop: CASSEATGGYWETQYF. CDR3 DNA sequence: TGTGCCAGCAGTGAAGCCACAGGGGGCTACTGGGAGACCCAGTACTTC.